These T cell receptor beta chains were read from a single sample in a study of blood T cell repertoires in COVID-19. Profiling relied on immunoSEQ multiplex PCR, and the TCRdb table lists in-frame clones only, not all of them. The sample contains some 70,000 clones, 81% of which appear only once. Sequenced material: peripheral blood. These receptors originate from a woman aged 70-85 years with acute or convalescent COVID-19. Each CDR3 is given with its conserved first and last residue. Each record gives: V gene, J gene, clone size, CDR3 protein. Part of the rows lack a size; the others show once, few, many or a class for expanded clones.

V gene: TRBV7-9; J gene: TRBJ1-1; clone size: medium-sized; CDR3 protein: CASSLGGTWDTEAFF
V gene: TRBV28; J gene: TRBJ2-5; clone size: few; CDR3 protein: CASSDRGIGETQYF
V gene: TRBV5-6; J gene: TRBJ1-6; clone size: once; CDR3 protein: CASSLSGNSPLHF
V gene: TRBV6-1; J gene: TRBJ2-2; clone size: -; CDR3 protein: CASSEAMVTLSGELFF
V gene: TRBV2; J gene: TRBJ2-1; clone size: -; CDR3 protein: CASRAGTGRAYNEQFF
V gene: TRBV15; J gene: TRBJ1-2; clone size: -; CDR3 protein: CATTPMDRAANYGYTF
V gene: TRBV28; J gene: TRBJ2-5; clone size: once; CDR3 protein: CASSPWTGSQETQYF
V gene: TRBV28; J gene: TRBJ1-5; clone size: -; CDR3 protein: CASRPWGGGVGQPQHF
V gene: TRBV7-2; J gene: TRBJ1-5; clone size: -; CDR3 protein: CASSPSRNQPQHF
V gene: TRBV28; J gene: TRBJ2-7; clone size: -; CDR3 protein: CASSSPRRQYF
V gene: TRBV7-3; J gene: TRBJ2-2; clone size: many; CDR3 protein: CASSLTRLGPTGELFF
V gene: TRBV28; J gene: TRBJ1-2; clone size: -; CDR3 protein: CASRTGLGTGGYGYTF
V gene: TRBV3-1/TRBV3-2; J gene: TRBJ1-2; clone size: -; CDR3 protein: CASSQAWDRGMGGYTF
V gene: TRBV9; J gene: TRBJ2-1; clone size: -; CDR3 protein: CASSPPPGNEQFF
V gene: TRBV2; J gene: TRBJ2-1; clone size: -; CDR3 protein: CASGTRTSSYNEQFF
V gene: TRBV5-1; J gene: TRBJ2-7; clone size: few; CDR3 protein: CASSSGQASYEQYF
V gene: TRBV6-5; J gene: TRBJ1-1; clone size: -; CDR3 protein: CASKSAGQLALKLFF
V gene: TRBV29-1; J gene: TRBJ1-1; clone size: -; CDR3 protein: CSVDWARGTEAFF
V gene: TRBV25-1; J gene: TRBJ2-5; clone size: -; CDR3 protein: CASSGGLQETQYF
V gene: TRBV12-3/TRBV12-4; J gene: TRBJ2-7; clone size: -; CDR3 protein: CASTPRVGEQYF
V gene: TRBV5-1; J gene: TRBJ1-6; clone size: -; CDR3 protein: CASTSDGGHSSPLHF
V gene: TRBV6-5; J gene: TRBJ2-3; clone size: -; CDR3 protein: CASRPGLHTQYF
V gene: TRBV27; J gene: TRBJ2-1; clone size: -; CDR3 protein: CASSLIRRTNEQFF
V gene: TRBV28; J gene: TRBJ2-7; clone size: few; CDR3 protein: CASSSHSLPEQYF
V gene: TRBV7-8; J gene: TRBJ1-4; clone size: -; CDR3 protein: CASSLGPANEKLFF
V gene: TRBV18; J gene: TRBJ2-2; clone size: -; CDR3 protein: CASSPGDYPGTGELFF
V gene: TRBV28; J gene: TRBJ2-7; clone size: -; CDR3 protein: CASSSSGTGGYEQYF
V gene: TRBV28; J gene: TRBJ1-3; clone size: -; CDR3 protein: CASSRASSGNTIYF
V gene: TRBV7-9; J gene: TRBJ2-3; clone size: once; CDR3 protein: CASSYRDISTDTQYF
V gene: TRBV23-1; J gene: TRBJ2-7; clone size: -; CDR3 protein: CATIQGSLYEQYF
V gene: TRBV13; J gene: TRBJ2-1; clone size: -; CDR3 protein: CASSSSRAFSYNEQFF
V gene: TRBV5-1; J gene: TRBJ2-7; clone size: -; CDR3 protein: CASSLARGPRRTGSAYEQYF
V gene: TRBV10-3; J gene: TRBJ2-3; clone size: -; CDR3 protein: CAISESTWGTDTQYF
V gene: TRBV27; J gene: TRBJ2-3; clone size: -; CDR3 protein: CASSLSGRGADTQYF
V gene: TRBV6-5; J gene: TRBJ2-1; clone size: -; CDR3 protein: CASSREAGDYNEQFF
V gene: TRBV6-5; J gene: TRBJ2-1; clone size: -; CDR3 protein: CASTRGTGTNEQFF
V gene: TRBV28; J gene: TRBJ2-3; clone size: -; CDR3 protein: CASSWPTDTQYF
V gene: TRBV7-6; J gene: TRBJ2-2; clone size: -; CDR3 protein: CASSLATGRNTGELFF
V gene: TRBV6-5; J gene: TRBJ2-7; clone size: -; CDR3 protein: CASSRGLAGTYEQYF
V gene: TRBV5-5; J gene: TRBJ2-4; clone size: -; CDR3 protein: CASSFAEAKNIQYF
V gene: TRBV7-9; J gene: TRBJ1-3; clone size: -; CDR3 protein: CASTAPRTDTIYF
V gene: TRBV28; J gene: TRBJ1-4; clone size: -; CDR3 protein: CASSLEGRGGEKLFF
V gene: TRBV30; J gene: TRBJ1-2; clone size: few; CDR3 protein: CAWSSNRDRAYLANYGYTF
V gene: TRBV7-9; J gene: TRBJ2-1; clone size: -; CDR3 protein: CASSRGGGDTYNEQFF
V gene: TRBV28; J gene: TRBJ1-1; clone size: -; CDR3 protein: CASINGGSRNTEAFF
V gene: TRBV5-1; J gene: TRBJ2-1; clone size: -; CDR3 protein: CASSLGGLIYNEQFF
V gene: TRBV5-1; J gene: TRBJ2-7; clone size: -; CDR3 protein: CASSLETSGRNEQYF
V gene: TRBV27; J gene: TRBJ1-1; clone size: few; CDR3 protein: CASSSRIRVAFF
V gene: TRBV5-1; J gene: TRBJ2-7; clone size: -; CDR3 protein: CASSLVVQPYEQYF
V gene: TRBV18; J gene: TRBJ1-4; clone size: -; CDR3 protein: CASSPNFGEKLFF
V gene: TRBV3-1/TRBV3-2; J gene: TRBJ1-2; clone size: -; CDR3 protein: CASSGGQGVLYGYTF
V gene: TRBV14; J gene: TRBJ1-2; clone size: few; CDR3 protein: CASSQDLGGQGASGYTF
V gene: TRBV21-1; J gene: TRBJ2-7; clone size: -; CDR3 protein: CASSKDRGEQYF
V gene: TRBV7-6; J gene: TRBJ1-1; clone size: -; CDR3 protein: CASSATGVGGTEAFF
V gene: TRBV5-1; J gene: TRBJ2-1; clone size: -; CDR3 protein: CASSFEMTGAYNEQFF
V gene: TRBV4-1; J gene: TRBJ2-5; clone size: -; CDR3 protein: CASSLWGGGETQYF
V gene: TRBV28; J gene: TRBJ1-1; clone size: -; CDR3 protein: CASSVIRVNTEAFF
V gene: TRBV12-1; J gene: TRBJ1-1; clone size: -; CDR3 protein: CASSSGQGASEAFF
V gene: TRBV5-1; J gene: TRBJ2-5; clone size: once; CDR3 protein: CASSLLGGPETQYF
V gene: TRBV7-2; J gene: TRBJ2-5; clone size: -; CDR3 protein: CASSSTLASETQYF